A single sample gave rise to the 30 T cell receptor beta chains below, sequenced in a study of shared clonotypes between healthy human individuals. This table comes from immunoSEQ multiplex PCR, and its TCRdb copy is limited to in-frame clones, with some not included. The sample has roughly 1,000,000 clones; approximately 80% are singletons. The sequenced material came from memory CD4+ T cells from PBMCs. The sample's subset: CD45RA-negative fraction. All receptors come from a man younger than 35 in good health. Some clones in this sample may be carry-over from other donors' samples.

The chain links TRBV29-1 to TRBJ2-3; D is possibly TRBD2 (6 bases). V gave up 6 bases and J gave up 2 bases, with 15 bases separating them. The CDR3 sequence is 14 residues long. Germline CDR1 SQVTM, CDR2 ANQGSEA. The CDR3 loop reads CSVHPGLLTDTQYF. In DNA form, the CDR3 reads TGCAGCGTCCACCCGGGACTCCTCACAGATACGCAGTATTTT.

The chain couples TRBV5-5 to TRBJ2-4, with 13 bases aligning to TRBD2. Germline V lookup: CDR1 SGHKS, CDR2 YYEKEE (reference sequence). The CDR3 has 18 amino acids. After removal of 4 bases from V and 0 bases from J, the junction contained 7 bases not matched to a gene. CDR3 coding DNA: TGTGCCAGCAGCAGAACTAGCGGGAGGGCCCAAGCCAAAAACATTCAGTACTTC. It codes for CASSRTSGRAQAKNIQYF.

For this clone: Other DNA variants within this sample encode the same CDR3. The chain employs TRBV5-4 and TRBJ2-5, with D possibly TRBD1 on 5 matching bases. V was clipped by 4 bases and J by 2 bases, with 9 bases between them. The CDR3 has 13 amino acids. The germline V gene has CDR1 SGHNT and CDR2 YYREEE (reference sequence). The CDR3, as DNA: TGTGCCAGCAGCCCGCAGGGTCAAGAGACCCAGTACTTC. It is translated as CASSPQGQETQYF.

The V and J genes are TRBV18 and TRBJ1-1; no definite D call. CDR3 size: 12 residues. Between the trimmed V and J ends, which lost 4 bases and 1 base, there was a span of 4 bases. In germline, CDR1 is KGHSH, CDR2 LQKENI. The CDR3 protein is CASSQKNTEAFF. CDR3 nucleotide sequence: TGTGCCAGCTCACAGAAGAACACTGAAGCTTTCTTT. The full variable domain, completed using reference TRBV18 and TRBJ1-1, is NAGVMQNPRHLVRRRGQEARLRCSPMKGHSHVYWYRQLPEEGLKFMVYLQKENIIDESGMPKERFSAEFPKEGPSILRIQQVVRGDSAAYFCASSQKNTEAFFGQGTRLTVV.

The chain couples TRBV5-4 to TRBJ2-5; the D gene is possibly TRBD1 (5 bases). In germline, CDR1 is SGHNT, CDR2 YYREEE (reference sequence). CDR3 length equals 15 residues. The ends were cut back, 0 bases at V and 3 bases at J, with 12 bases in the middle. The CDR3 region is CASSLEGSTKETQYF. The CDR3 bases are TGTGCCAGCAGCTTGGAGGGGTCCACCAAAGAGACCCAGTACTTC.

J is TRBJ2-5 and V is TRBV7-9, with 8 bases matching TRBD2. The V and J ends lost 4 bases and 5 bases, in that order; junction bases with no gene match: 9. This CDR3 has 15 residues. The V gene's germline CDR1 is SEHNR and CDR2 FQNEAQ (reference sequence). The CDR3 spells CASSSFGTRSETQYF. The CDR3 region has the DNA TGTGCCAGCAGCTCCTTCGGGACTAGAAGCGAGACCCAGTACTTC.

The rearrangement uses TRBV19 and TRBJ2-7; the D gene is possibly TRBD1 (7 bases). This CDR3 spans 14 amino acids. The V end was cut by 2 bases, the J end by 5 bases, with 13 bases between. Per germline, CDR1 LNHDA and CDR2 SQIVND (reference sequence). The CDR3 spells CASSIRQGGHEQYF. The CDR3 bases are TGTGCCAGTAGTATAAGGCAGGGGGGCCACGAGCAGTACTTC. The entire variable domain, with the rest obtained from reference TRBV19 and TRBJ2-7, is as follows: DGGITQSPKYLFRKEGQNVTLSCEQNLNHDAMYWYRQDPGQGLRLIYYSQIVNDFQKGDIAEGYSVSREKKESFPLTVTSAQKNPTAFYLCASSIRQGGHEQYFGPGTRLTVT.

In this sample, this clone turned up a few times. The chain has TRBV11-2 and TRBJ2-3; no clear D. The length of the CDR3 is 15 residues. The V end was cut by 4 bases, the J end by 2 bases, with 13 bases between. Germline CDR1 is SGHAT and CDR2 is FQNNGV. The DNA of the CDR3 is TGTGCCAGCAGCTCTCGAGTGATACCCACAGATACGCAGTATTTT. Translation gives CASSSRVIPTDTQYF.

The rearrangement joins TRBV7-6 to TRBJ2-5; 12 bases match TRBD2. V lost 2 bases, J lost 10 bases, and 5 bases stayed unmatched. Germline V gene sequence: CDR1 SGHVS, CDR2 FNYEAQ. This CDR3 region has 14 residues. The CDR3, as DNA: TGTGCCAGCAGCTTATCGGGACTAGCGGGTATCCAGTACTTC. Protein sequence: CASSLSGLAGIQYF.

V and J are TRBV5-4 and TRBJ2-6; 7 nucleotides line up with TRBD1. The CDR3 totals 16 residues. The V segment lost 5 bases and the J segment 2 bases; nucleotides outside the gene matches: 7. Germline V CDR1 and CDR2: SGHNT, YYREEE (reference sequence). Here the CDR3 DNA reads TGTGCCAGCAGAATCGGACAGGACGCTGGGGCCAACGTCCTGACTTTC. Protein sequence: CASRIGQDAGANVLTF.

Written as DNA, the CDR3 is TGTGCCAGCAGCGTAGATGGGACAGGGGTGAACACTGAAGCTTTCTTT. Amino acids: CASSVDGTGVNTEAFF. The chain is built from TRBV9 and TRBJ1-1; 10 nucleotides match TRBD1. Germline lookup yields CDR1 SGDLS and CDR2 YYNGEE. The junction had 2 bases not matched to a gene; V was cut back by 0 bases and J by 0 bases. CDR3 length equals 16 residues.

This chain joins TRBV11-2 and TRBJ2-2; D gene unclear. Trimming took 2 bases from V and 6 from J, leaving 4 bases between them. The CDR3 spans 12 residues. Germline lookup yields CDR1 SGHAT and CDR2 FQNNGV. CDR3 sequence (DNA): TGTGCCAGCAGCTTATGGGCCGGGGAGCTGTTTTTT. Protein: CASSLWAGELFF.

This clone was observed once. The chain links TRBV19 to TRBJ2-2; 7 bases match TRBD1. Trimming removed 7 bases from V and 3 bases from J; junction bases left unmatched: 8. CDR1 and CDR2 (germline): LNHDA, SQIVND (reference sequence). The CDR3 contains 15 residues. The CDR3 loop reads CASNAARGYTGELFF. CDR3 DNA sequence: TGTGCCAGTAACGCCGCCAGGGGGTACACCGGGGAGCTGTTTTTT.

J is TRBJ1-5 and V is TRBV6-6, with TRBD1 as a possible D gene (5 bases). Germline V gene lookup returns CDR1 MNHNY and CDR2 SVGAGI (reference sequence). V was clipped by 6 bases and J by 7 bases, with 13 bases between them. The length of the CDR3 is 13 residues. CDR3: CASRLQGDQPQHF. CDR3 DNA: TGTGCCAGCAGACTTCAGGGAGACCAGCCCCAGCATTTT.

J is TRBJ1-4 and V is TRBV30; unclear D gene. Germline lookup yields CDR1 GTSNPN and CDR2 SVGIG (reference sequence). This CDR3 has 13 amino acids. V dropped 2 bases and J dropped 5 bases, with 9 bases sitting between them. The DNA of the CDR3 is TGTGCCTGGAGTTTCTTTGTCAATGAAAAACTGTTTTTT. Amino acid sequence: CAWSFFVNEKLFF. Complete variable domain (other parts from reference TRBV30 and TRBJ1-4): SQTIHQWPATLVQPVGSPLSLECTVEGTSNPNLYWYRQAAGRGLQLLFYSVGIGQISSEVPQNLSASRPQDRQFILSSKKLLLSDSGFYLCAWSFFVNEKLFFGSGTQLSVL.

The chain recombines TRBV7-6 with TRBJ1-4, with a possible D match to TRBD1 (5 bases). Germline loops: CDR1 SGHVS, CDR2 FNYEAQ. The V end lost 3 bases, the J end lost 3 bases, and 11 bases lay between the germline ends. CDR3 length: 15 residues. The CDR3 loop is CASSLEGLANEKLFF. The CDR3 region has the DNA TGTGCCAGCAGCTTGGAGGGGCTCGCTAATGAAAAACTGTTTTTT.

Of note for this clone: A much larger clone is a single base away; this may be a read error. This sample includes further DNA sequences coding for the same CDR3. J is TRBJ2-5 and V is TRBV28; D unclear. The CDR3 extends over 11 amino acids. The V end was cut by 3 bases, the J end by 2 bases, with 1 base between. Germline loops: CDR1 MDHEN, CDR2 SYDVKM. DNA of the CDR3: TGTGCCAGCAGTTTGCAAGAGACCCAGTACTTC. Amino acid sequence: CASSLQETQYF.

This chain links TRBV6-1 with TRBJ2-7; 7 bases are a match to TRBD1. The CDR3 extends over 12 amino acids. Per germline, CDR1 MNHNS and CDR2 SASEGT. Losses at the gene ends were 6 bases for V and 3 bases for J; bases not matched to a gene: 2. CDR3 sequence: CASSRDSYEQYF. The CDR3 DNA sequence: TGTGCCAGCAGCCGGGACAGCTACGAGCAGTACTTC.

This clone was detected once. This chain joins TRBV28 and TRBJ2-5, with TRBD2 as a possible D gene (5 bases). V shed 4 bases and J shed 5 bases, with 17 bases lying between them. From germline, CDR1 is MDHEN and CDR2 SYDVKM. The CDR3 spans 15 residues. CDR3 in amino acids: CASSSGSWDRETQYF. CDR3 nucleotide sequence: TGTGCCAGCAGTTCGGGGTCATGGGATAGGGAGACCCAGTACTTC. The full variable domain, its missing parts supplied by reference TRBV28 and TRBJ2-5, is DVKVTQSSRYLVKRTGEKVFLECVQDMDHENMFWYRQDPGLGLRLIYFSYDVKMKEKGDIPEGYSVSREKKERFSLILESASTNQTSMYLCASSSGSWDRETQYFGPGTRLLVL.

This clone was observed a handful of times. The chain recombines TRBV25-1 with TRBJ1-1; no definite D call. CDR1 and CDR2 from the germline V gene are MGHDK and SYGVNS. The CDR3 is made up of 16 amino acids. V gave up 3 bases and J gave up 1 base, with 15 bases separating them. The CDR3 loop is CASSDITTSGNTEAFF. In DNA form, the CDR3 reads TGTGCCAGCAGTGACATAACCACCTCAGGGAACACTGAAGCTTTCTTT.

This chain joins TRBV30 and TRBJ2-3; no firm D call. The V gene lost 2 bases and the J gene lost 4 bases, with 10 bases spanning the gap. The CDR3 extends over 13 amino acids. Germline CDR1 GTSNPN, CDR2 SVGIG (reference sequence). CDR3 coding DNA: TGTGCCTGGAGTAATGGTGGGGCAGATACGCAGTATTTT. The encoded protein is CAWSNGGADTQYF. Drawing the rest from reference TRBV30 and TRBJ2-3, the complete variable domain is SQTIHQWPATLVQPVGSPLSLECTVEGTSNPNLYWYRQAAGRGLQLLFYSVGIGQISSEVPQNLSASRPQDRQFILSSKKLLLSDSGFYLCAWSNGGADTQYFGPGTRLTVL.

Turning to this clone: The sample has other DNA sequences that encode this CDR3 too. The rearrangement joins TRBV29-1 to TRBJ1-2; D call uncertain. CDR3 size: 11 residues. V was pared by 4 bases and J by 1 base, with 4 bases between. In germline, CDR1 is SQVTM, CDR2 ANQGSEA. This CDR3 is CSVGFNYGYTF. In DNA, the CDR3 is TGCAGCGTTGGGTTTAACTATGGCTACACCTTC.

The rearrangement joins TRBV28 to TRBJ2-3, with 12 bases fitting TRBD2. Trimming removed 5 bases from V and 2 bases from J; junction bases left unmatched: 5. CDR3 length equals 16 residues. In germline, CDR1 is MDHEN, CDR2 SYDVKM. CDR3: CASSRGLAGYTDTQYF. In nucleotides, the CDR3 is TGTGCCAGCAGTCGAGGACTAGCGGGATACACAGATACGCAGTATTTT.

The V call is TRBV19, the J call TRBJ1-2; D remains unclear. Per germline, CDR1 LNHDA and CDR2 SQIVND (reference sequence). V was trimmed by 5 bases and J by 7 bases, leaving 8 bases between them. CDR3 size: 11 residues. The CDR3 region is CASSLKGGYTF. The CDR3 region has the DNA TGTGCCAGTAGTCTCAAGGGTGGCTACACCTTC.

The CDR3 DNA reads as TGTGCCAGCAGCTTAGCGCAGATCACAGATACGCAGTATTTT. Residues: CASSLAQITDTQYF. The chain couples TRBV7-2 to TRBJ2-3, with no clear D. V was shortened by 0 bases and J by 2 bases, with 6 bases between the two germline ends. CDR1 and CDR2 from the germline V gene are SGHTA and FQGNSA. This CDR3 has 14 residues.

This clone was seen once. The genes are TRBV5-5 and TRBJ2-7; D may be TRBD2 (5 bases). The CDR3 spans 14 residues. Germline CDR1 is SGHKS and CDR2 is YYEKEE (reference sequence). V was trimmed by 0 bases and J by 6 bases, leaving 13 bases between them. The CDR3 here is CASSLGPRVGEQYF. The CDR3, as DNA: TGTGCCAGCAGCTTGGGCCCGAGGGTAGGCGAGCAGTACTTC.

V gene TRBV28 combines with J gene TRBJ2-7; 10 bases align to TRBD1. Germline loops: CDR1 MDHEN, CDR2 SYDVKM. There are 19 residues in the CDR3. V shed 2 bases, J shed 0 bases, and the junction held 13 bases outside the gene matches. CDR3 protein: CASSLTLALDRGSSYEQYF. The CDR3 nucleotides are TGTGCCAGCAGTTTAACCCTCGCACTGGACAGGGGGAGCTCCTACGAGCAGTACTTC.

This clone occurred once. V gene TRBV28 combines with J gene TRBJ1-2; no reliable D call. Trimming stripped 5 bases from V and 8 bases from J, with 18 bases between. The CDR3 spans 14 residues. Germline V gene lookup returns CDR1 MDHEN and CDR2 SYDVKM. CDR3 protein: CASSAPAESWGYTF. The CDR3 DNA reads TGTGCCAGCAGTGCCCCGGCAGAGTCATGGGGCTACACCTTC.

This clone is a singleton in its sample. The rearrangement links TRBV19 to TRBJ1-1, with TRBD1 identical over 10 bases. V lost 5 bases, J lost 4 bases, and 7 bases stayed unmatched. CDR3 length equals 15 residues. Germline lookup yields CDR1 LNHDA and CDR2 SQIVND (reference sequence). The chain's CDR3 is CASSPTGGLITEAFF. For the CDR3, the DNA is TGTGCCAGTAGTCCGACAGGGGGCTTGATCACTGAAGCTTTCTTT.

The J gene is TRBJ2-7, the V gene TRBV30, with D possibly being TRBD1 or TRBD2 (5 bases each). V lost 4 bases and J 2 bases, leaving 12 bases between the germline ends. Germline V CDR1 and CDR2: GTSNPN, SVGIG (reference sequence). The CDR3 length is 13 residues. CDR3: CAWNRDGTYEQYF. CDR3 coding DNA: TGTGCCTGGAATAGGGACGGCACCTACGAGCAGTACTTC.